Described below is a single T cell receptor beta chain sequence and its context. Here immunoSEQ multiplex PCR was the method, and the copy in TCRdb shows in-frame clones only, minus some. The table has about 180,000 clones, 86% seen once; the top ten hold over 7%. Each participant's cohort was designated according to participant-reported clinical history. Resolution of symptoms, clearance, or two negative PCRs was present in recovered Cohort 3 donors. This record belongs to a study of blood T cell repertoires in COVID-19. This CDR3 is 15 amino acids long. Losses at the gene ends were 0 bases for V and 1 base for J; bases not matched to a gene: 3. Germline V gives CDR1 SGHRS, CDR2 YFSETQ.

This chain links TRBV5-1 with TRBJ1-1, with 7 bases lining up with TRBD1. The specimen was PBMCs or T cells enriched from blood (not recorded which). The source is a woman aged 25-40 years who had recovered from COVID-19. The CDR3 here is CASSLGQGGNTEAFF. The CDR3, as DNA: TGCGCCAGCAGCTTGGGACAGGGAGGGAACACTGAAGCTTTCTTT.